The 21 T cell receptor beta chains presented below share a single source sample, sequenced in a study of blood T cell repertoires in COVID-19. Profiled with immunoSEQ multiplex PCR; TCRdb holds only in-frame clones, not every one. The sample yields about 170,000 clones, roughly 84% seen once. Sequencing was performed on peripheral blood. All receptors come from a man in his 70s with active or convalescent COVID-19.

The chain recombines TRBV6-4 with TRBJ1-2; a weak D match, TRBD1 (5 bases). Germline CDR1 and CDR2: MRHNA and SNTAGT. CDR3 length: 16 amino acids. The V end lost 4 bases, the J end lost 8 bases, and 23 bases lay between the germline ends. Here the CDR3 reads CASSVGGGTQPGGYTF. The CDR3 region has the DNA TGTGCCAGCAGTGTAGGTGGCGGGACTCAGCCCGGGGGCTACACCTTC.

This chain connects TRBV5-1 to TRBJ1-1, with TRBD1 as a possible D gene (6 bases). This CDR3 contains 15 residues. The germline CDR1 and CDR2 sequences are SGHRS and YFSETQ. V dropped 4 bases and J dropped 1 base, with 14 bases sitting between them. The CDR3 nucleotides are TGCGCCAGCAGCCCCGGGGGGCAGGGGAACACTGAAGCTTTCTTT. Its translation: CASSPGGQGNTEAFF.

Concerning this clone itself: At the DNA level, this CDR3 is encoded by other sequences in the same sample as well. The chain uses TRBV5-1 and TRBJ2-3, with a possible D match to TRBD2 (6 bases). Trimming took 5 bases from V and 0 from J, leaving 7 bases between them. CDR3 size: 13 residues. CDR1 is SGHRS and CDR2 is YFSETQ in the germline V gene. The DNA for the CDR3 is TGCGCCAGCAGGCGGGACAGCACAGATACGCAGTATTTT. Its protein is CASRRDSTDTQYF.

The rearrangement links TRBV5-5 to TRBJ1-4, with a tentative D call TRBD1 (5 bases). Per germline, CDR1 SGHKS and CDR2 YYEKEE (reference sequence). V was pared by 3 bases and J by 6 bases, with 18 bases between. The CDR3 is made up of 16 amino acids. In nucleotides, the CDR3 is TGTGCCAGCAGCTGGGAGAGGCGGGGGGATGATGAAAAACTGTTTTTT. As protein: CASSWERRGDDEKLFF.

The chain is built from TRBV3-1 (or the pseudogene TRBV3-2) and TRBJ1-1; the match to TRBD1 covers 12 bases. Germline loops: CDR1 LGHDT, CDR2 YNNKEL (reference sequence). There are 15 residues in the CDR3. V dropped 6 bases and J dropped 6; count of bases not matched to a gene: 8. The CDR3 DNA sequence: TGTGCCAGCAGAGGCGGGACAGGGGGCCCGCCTGAAGCTTTCTTT. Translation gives CASRGGTGGPPEAFF.

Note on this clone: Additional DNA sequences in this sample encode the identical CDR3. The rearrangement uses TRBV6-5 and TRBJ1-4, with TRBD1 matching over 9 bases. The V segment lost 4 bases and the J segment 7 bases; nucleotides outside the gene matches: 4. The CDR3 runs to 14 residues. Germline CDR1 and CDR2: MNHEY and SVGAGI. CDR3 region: CASSSDRGGEKLFF. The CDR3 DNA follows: TGTGCCAGCAGTTCGGACAGGGGCGGTGAAAAACTGTTTTTT.

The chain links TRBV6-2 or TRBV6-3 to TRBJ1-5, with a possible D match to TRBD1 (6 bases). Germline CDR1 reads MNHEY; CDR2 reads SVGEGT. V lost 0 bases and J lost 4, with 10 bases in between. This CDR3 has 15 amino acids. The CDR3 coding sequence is TGTGCCAGCAGTTACTCACAGGGTGGAAATCAGCCCCAGCATTTT. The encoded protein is CASSYSQGGNQPQHF.

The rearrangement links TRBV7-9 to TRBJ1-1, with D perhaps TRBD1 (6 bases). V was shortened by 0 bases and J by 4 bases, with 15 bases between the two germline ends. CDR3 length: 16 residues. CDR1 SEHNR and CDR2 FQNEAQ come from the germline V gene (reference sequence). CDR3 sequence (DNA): TGTGCCAGCAGCTTAGCAAGGGTTGGGGGCCCCACTGAAGCTTTCTTT. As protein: CASSLARVGGPTEAFF.

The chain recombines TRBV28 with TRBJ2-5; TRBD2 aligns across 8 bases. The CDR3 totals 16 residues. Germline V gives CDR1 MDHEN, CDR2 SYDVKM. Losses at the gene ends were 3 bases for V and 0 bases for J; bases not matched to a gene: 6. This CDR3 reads CASSFWTAGDQETQYF. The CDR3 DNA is TGTGCCAGCAGTTTTTGGACAGCGGGAGACCAAGAGACCCAGTACTTC.

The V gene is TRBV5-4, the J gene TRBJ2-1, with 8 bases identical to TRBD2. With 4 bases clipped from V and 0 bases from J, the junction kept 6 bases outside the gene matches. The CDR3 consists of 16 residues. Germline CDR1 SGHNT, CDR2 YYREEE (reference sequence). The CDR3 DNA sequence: TGTGCCAGCAGCCCCCGGGGGGGGAGCTCCTACAATGAGCAGTTCTTC. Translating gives CASSPRGGSSYNEQFF.

CDR3 region: CASSRTSGRDTNEQFF. The CDR3 DNA sequence: TGTGCCAGCAGCCGGACTAGCGGGAGGGATACGAATGAGCAGTTCTTC. The rearrangement uses TRBV9 and TRBJ2-1; 15 bases line up with TRBD2. The CDR3 has 16 residues. Germline V CDR1 and CDR2: SGDLS, YYNGEE. V shed 4 bases, J shed 7 bases, and the junction held 6 bases outside the gene matches.

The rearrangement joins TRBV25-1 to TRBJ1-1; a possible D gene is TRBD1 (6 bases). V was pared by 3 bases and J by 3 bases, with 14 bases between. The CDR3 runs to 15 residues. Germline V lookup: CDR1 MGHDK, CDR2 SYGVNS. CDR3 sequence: CASSDPGGGDTEAFF. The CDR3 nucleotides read TGTGCCAGCAGTGACCCCGGGGGGGGCGACACTGAAGCTTTCTTT.

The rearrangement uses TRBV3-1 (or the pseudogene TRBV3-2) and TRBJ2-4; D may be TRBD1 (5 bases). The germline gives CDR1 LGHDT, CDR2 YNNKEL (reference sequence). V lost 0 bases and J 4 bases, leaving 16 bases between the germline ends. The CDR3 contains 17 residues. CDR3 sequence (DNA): TGTGCCAGCAGCCAAGACAGGGTTTGGGCGGAAAAAAACATTCAGTACTTC. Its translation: CASSQDRVWAEKNIQYF.

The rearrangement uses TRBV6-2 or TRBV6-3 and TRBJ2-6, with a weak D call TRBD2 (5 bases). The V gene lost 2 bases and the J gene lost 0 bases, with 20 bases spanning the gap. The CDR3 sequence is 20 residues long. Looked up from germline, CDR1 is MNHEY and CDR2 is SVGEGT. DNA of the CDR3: TGTGCCAGCAGTTACGCCGGGAACGTAAAACTTGACTCTGGGGCCAACGTCCTGACTTTC. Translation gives CASSYAGNVKLDSGANVLTF.

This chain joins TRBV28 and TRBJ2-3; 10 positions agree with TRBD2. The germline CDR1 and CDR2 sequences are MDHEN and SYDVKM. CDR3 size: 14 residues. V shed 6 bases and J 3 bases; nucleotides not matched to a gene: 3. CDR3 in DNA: TGTGCCAGCAGCCAGACTAGCGGGACAGATACGCAGTATTTT. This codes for CASSQTSGTDTQYF. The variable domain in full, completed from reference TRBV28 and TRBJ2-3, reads DVKVTQSSRYLVKRTGEKVFLECVQDMDHENMFWYRQDPGLGLRLIYFSYDVKMKEKGDIPEGYSVSREKKERFSLILESASTNQTSMYLCASSQTSGTDTQYFGPGTRLTVL.

This chain's CDR3 is CASSVGLAGTISYNEQFF. CDR3 nucleotides: TGTGCCAGCAGCGTTGGTCTAGCGGGCACCATCTCCTACAATGAGCAGTTCTTC. V gene TRBV9 combines with J gene TRBJ2-1, with 8 bases aligning to TRBD2. Germline V CDR1 and CDR2: SGDLS, YYNGEE. V shed 2 bases and J 0 bases; nucleotides not matched to a gene: 10. The CDR3 length is 18 residues.

CDR3 loop: CASSPHSGETQYF. In nucleotides, the CDR3 is TGTGCCAGCTCACCACACTCTGGTGAGACCCAGTACTTC. This rearrangement joins TRBV18 to TRBJ2-5; D unclear. This CDR3 is built from 13 residues. The V end lost 1 base, the J end lost 5 bases, and 8 bases lay between the germline ends. CDR1 and CDR2 from the germline V gene are KGHSH and LQKENI.

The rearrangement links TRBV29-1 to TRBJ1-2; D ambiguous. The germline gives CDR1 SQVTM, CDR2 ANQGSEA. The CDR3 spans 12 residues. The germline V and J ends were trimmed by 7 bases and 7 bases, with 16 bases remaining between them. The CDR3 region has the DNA TGCAGCGCCCCCCATTGGGAGGGTGGCTACACCTTC. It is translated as CSAPHWEGGYTF.

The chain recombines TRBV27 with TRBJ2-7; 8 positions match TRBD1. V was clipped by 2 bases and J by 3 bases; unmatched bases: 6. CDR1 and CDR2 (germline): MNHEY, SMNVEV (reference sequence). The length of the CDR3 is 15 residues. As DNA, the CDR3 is TGTGCCAGCAGTTTACAGGGGACAGGCCTCTACGAGCAGTACTTC. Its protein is CASSLQGTGLYEQYF.

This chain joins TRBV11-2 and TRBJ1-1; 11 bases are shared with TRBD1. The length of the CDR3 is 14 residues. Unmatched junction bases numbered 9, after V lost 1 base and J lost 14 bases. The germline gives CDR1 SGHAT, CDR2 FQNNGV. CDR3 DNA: TGTGCCAGCAGCTTAGTTTGGGGGACAGGGGGTAGGTTCTTT. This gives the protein CASSLVWGTGGRFF.

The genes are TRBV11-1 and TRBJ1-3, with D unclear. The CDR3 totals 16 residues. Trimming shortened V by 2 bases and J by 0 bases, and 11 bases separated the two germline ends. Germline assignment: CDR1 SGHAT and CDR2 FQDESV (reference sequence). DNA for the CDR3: TGTGCCAGCAGCTTACTGTACAGATCCTCTGGAAACACCATATATTTT. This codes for CASSLLYRSSGNTIYF.